This TCR beta chain was obtained from a study of T-cell reconstitution after alpha-beta-depleted transplantation in children (dated by TCRdb to 2016 to 2017). General notes on the study: T-cell immune reconstitution after TCRalphabeta/CD19-depleted allogeneic hematopoietic cell transplantation in children was quantitatively tracked in the study by means of TCR repertoire profiling.

According to the study, the label for this sample's treatment or condition signals: allogeneic hematopoietic cell transplantation with graft depleted of TCRalphabeta T cells and CD19 B cells. Transplant recipients were children who received TCRalphabeta/CD19-depleted allogeneic hematopoietic cell grafts. The CDR3 runs 15 residues from the cysteine to the phenylalanine. Only the CDR3 part of the read is kept: 45 bases, read in frame from the first base. Relative to germline, V is 6 bases shorter and J is 5 bases shorter, with 19 bases between their ends. Library construction relied on PCR. Sequencing used an Illumina HiSeq 2500. TCR library preparation used molecular barcoding, with unique molecular identifiers applied to normalize quantification of the TCRbeta repertoire. TCRdb passed the public sequencing reads through fastp at Q25 and MiXCR, retaining productive beta sequences. Identical CDR3 protein sequences are pooled into one entry, listed with their most common genes and DNA. For this sample the table gives 200,000 to 250,000 distinct CDR3 sequences, of which about 8.2% were detected only once. Together, the top ten hold 35% of the sample.

This clonotype was observed a few times. Its antigen specificity is not known. Per-base qualities were not stored, and no clone one base away is much larger. Here is what the overall study found, with its caveats: In some patients, high TCRbeta diversity at day 60 was attributed to recipient T cells and intrathymic progenitors that had survived conditioning. About two months after transplant, the apparently early recovery of alphabetaT-cell counts reportedly depended on just several hundred clones that had expanded rapidly and came from non-depleted graft cells. Hyperexpanded clone frequencies declined over subsequent months; after one year, T-cell counts and TCRbeta diversity were mostly attributed to newly produced T cells.

Specimen: PBMCs, mostly from graft donor cells, collected 360 days after TCRalphabeta/CD19-depleted stem cell transplant. This sequence uses TRBV12-3 or TRBV12-4 and TRBJ2-5; the D gene is possibly TRBD2, with 7 bases matching. The receptor comes from a male patient between 2 and 10 years old who had a stem cell transplant for acute myeloid leukemia, so the T cells may come from the graft donor. The CDR3 region: CASRGGGKLPETQYF. At the DNA level, the sequence is TGTGCCAGCAGAGGGGGGGGAAAACTCCCGGAGACCCAGTACTTC.